This is a list of T cell receptor beta chains from one sample in a study of beta chain features in type 1 diabetes. Clones were read by immunoSEQ multiplex PCR, and TCRdb kept only the in-frame ones, dropping some. The repertoire has 600,000 to 700,000 clones, roughly 13% of them found once; the top ten carry approximately 0.021%. The sequenced sample was naive CD4+ T cells from blood. The receptors shown here come from a man younger than 35 with type 1 diabetes. Each CDR3 is given with its conserved first and last residue. The D gene is left open where the match is weak. Some rows have no size entry. The others give once, few or many, or a class for an expanded clone.

TRBJ2-5,TRBV9,few,TRBD2,CASSGSSGGFETQYF,TGTGCCAGCAGCGGGTCTAGCGGGGGTTTTGAGACCCAGTACTTC
TRBJ2-5,TRBV7-3,few,TRBD2,CASSPNAASGPFGTQYF,TGTGCCAGCAGCCCGAATGCGGCTAGCGGACCCTTTGGGACCCAGTACTTC
TRBJ1-6,TRBV6-5,NA,NA,CASSYSRPNPLHF,TGTGCCAGCAGTTACTCAAGGCCGAACCCCCTCCACTTT
TRBJ2-2,TRBV7-3,NA,NA,CASSLDSMNTGELFF,TGTGCCAGCAGCTTAGACAGTATGAACACCGGGGAGCTGTTTTTT
TRBJ2-7,TRBV7-2,NA,NA,CASSLGGGLPYEQYF,TGTGCCAGCAGCTTAGGGGGGGGCCTCCCCTACGAGCAGTACTTC
TRBJ1-4,TRBV30,NA,NA,CAWSEFSAVKLFF,TGTGCCTGGAGTGAATTCTCCGCGGTTAAGCTGTTTTTT
TRBJ1-5,TRBV30,NA,NA,CAWSPDRTNQPQHF,TGTGCCTGGAGCCCTGACAGGACTAATCAGCCCCAGCATTTT
TRBJ2-3,TRBV5-1,NA,TRBD1,CASSLSGQGAADTQYF,TGCGCCAGCAGCTTGTCGGGACAGGGGGCTGCAGATACGCAGTATTTT
TRBJ2-7,TRBV28,NA,NA,CASSSGQLDEQYF,TGTGCCAGCAGTTCCGGACAGCTTGACGAGCAGTACTTC
TRBJ2-5,TRBV19,NA,NA,CASRGWPPEETQYF,TGTGCCAGTAGAGGCTGGCCACCTGAAGAGACCCAGTACTTC
TRBJ2-7,TRBV9,NA,TRBD1,CASTPSPGQGASEQYF,TGTGCCAGCACCCCCTCACCGGGGCAGGGGGCCTCCGAGCAGTACTTC
TRBJ2-1,TRBV9,NA,NA,CASSTLSTRPPNEQFF,TGTGCCAGCAGCACCCTCTCCACCCGTCCCCCCAATGAGCAGTTCTTC
TRBJ2-1,TRBV7-6,NA,TRBD2,CASSLRSGGPKDEQFF,TGTGCCAGCAGCTTAAGGTCGGGGGGGCCTAAGGATGAGCAGTTCTTC
TRBJ2-7,TRBV30,few,NA,CAWSGYEQYF,TGTGCCTGGAGCGGCTACGAGCAGTACTTC
TRBJ2-1,TRBV7-9,NA,TRBD2,CASSASGGYNEQFF,TGTGCCAGCAGCGCTAGCGGGGGTTACAATGAGCAGTTCTTC
TRBJ2-6,TRBV9,few,NA,CASSQDSSGANVLTF,TGTGCCAGCAGCCAGGACAGCTCTGGGGCCAACGTCCTGACTTTC
TRBJ1-1,TRBV7-9,few,NA,CASSFHLDPGGTEAFF,TGTGCCAGCAGCTTCCACCTCGATCCGGGGGGGACTGAAGCTTTCTTT
TRBJ2-3,TRBV5-1,few,TRBD2,CASSGPLAGSTDTQYF,TGCGCCAGCAGCGGGCCCCTAGCGGGGAGCACAGATACGCAGTATTTT
TRBJ1-2,TRBV27,NA,NA,CASSFVRPLSGGYTF,TGTGCCAGCAGTTTTGTCAGACCACTCTCCGGAGGCTACACCTTC
TRBJ1-2,TRBV6-5,few,TRBD1,CASPMDRGNYGYTF,TGTGCCAGCCCGATGGACAGGGGTAACTATGGCTACACCTTC
TRBJ2-3,TRBV7-2,NA,NA,CASSLDRALTDTQYF,TGTGCCAGCAGCTTAGATAGGGCCCTCACAGATACGCAGTATTTT
TRBJ2-3,TRBV4-1,few,TRBD1,CASSNIRDSERPDTQYF,TGCGCCAGCAGCAACATCCGGGACAGCGAACGCCCAGATACGCAGTATTTT
TRBJ1-5,TRBV6-1,few,NA,CASSEANWAQPQHF,TGTGCCAGCAGTGAAGCGAACTGGGCTCAGCCCCAGCATTTT
TRBJ2-7,TRBV28,few,TRBD1,CASSHGGTGRNEQYF,TGTGCCAGCAGTCACGGAGGGACAGGGAGGAACGAGCAGTACTTC
TRBJ2-7,TRBV19,few,TRBD2,CASGTSGGVIQEQYF,TGTGCCAGTGGGACTAGCGGGGGAGTAATACAAGAGCAGTACTTC
TRBJ2-7,TRBV7-9,NA,NA,CASSPGFYEQYF,TGTGCCAGCAGTCCAGGGTTCTACGAGCAGTACTTC
TRBJ2-2,TRBV12-5,few,NA,CASGPGVQSPGELFF,TGTGCTAGTGGCCCAGGGGTTCAAAGTCCCGGGGAGCTGTTTTTT
TRBJ2-3,TRBV10-3,NA,NA,CASRDPSTDTQYF,TGTGCCTCGAGAGATCCTAGCACAGATACGCAGTATTTT
TRBJ1-3,TRBV29-1,few,NA,CSVANSGNTIYF,TGCAGCGTTGCCAACTCTGGAAACACCATATATTTT
TRBJ1-5,TRBV28,NA,NA,CASGWGNQPQHF,TGTGCCAGCGGATGGGGCAATCAGCCCCAGCATTTT
TRBJ2-3,TRBV6-5,NA,NA,CASSYSPGHTQYF,TGTGCCAGCAGTTACTCCCCCGGGCATACGCAGTATTTT
TRBJ1-2,TRBV29-1,NA,NA,CSVDRRGLDKGYTF,TGCAGCGTTGATAGGAGGGGGTTGGATAAAGGCTACACCTTC
TRBJ2-1,TRBV5-6,few,NA,CASSPWGLYYNEQFF,TGTGCCAGCAGCCCTTGGGGACTTTACTACAATGAGCAGTTCTTC
TRBJ2-6,TRBV28,NA,NA,CASSGEFSGANVLTF,TGTGCCAGCAGTGGGGAATTCTCTGGGGCCAACGTCCTGACTTTC
TRBJ1-6,TRBV7-9,few,TRBD1,CASSLVGQGSYSPLHF,TGTGCCAGCAGCTTAGTTGGACAGGGGAGTTATTCACCCCTCCACTTT
TRBJ2-5,TRBV7-6,NA,TRBD1,CASSPGQGGETQYF,TGTGCCAGCAGCCCGGGACAGGGGGGAGAGACCCAGTACTTC